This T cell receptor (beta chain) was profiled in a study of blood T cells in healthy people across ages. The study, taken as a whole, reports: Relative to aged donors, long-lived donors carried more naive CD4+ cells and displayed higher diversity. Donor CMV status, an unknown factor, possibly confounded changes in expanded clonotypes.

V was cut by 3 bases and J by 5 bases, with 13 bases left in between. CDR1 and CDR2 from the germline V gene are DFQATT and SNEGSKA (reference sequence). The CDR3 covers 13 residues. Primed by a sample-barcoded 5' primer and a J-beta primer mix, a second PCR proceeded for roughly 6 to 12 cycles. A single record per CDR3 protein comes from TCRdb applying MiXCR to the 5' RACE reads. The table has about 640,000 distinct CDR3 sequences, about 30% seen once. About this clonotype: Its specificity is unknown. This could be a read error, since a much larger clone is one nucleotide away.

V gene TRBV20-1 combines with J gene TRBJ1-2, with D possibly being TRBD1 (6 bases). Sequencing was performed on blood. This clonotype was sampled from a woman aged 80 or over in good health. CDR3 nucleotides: TGCAGTGCTAGTCGGGGGGCGCGATATGGCTACACCTTC. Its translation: CSASRGARYGYTF.